In its sample, the clone carrying this T cell receptor beta chain was seen many times. Its antigen is still unknown. Separate cDNA molecules each had unique molecular identifiers attached to them. TCRdb processed the 5' RACE reads anew with MiXCR; each CDR3 protein has one entry. The sample carries about 60,000 distinct CDR3 sequences, around 11% recorded once. These data originate in a study of early T cells in non-severe SARS-CoV-2 infection. Study overall: With bulk RNA from unsorted whole blood as input, sequencing yielded unpaired chains.

Study observations and caveats: VDJdb matching skewed toward anti-spike CD8 responses, missing private and CD4 specificities.

The TCR originated in an adult who was a healthcare worker with PCR-confirmed SARS-CoV-2 infection or an uninfected control (not recorded which). Input material: whole blood.

For the CDR3, the DNA is TGTGCCAGCTCATCGAACCTTGGACAGGGGGCAAGAGAAAAACTGTTTTTT. Protein: CASSSNLGQGAREKLFF. The V and J genes are TRBV18 and TRBJ1-4; 11 bases match TRBD1. The CDR3 runs to 17 residues. Germline V gene sequence: CDR1 KGHSH, CDR2 LQKENI. The trim removed 5 bases at V and 8 bases at J, leaving 13 bases unmatched. Variable domain in full (rest from reference TRBV18 and TRBJ1-4): NAGVMQNPRHLVRRRGQEARLRCSPMKGHSHVYWYRQLPEEGLKFMVYLQKENIIDESGMPKERFSAEFPKEGPSILRIQQVVRGDSAAYFCASSSNLGQGAREKLFFGSGTQLSVL.